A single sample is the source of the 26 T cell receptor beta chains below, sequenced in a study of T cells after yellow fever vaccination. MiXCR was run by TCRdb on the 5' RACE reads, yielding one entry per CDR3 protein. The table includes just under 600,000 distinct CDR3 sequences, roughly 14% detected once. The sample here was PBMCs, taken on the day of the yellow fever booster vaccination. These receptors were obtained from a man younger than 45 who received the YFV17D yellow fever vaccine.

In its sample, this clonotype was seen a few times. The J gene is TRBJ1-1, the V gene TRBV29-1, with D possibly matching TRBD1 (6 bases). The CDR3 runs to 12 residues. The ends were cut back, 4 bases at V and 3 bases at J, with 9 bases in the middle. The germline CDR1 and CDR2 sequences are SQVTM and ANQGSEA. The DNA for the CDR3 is TGCAGCGTTGTGGGGGCAGACACTGAAGCTTTCTTT. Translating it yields CSVVGADTEAFF.

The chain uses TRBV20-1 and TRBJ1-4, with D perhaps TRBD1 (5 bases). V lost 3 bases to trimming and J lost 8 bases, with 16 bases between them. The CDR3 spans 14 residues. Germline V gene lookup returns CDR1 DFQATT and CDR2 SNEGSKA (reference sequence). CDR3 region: CSARDLGEGEKLFF. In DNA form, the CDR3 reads TGCAGTGCTAGGGACCTAGGGGAAGGGGAAAAACTGTTTTTT.

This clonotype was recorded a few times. CDR3 region: CSVVTSGIYNEQFF. The DNA for the CDR3 is TGCAGCGTTGTGACTAGCGGGATATACAATGAGCAGTTCTTC. The chain combines TRBV29-1 with TRBJ2-1; 11 nucleotides align to TRBD2. V dropped 4 bases and J dropped 4; count of bases not matched to a gene: 3. The CDR3 is made up of 14 amino acids. From germline, CDR1 is SQVTM and CDR2 ANQGSEA.

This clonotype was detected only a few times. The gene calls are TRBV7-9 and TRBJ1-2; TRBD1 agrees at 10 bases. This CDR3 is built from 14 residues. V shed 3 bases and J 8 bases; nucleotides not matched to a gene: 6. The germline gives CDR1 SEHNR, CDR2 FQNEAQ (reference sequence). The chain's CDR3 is CASSFIGTGDGYTF. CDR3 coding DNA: TGTGCCAGCAGCTTTATCGGGACAGGGGACGGCTACACCTTC.

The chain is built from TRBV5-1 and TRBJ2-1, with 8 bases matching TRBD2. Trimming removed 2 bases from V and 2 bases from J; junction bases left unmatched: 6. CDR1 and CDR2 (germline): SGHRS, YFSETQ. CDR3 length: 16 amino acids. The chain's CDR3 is CASSFTSGRPYNEQFF. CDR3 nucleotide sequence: TGCGCCAGCAGCTTTACTAGCGGCAGACCCTACAATGAGCAGTTCTTC.

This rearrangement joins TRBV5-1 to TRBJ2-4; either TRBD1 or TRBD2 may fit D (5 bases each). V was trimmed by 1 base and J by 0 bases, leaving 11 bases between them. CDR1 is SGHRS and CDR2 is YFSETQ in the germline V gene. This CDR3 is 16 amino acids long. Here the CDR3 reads CASSLTGTTAKNIQYF. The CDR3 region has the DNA TGCGCCAGCAGCTTGACCGGGACCACAGCCAAAAACATTCAGTACTTC. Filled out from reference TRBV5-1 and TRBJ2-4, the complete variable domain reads KAGVTQTPRYLIKTRGQQVTLSCSPISGHRSVSWYQQTPGQGLQFLFEYFSETQRNKGNFPGRFSGRQFSNSRSEMNVSTLELGDSALYLCASSLTGTTAKNIQYFGAGTRLSVL.

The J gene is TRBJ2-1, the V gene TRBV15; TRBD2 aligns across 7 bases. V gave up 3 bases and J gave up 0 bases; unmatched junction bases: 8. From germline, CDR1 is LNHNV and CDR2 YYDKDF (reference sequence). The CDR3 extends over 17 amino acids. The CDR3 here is CATSRDSSGSSYNEQFF. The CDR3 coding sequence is TGTGCCACCAGCAGGGATTCTAGCGGAAGCTCCTACAATGAGCAGTTCTTC. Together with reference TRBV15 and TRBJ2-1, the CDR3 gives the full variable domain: DAMVIQNPRYQVTQFGKPVTLSCSQTLNHNVMYWYQQKSSQAPKLLFHYYDKDFNNEADTPDNFQSRRPNTSFCFLDIRSPGLGDTAMYLCATSRDSSGSSYNEQFFGPGTRLTVL.

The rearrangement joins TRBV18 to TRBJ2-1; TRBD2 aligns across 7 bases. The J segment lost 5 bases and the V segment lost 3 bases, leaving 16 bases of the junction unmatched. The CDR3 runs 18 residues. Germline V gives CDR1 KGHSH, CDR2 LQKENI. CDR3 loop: CASSPAGVVGRGDNEQFF. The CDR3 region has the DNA TGTGCCAGCTCACCCGCGGGAGTTGTCGGGAGAGGCGACAATGAGCAGTTCTTC.

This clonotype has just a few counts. CDR3 in amino acids: CASSYSPAQGYGYTF. In DNA form, the CDR3 reads TGTGCCAGCAGTTACTCGCCAGCACAGGGCTATGGCTACACCTTC. The chain couples TRBV6-5 to TRBJ1-2; D is perhaps TRBD1 (6 bases). V lost 0 bases and J lost 4, with 12 bases in between. Germline V gives CDR1 MNHEY, CDR2 SVGAGI. CDR3 length equals 15 residues.

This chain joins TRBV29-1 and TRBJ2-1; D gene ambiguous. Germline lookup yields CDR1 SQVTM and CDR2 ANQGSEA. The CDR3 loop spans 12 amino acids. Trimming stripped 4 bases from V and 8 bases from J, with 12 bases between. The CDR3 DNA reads TGCAGCGTTGGGGCGAGAGACGATGAGCAGTTCTTC. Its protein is CSVGARDDEQFF.

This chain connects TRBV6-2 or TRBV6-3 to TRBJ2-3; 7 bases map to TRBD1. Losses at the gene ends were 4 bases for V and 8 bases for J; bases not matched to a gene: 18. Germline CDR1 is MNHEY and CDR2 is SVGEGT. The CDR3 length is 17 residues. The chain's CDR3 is CASSSIRDSQGGGTQYF. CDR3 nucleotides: TGTGCCAGCAGTTCTATACGGGACAGCCAAGGAGGAGGTACGCAGTATTTT.

The CDR3 loop reads CAWRSGRGRNTGELFF. The CDR3 DNA reads TGTGCCTGGAGGTCTGGGAGGGGTAGGAACACCGGGGAGCTGTTTTTT. The V call is TRBV30, the J call TRBJ2-2; 7 positions agree with TRBD2. The germline V gene encodes CDR1 GTSNPN and CDR2 SVGIG (reference sequence). After removal of 3 bases from V and 1 base from J, the junction contained 8 bases not matched to a gene. CDR3 length: 16 amino acids.

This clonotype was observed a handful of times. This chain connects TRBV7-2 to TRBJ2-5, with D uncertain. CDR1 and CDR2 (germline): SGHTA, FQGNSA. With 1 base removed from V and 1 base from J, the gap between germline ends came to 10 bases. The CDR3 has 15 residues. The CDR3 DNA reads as TGTGCCAGCAGCTTAGTCGGTACCACCCAAGAGACCCAGTACTTC. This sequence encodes CASSLVGTTQETQYF.

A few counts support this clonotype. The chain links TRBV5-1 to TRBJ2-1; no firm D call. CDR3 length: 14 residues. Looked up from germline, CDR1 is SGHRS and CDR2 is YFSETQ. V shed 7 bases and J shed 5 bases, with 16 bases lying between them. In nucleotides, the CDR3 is TGCGCCAGCTACCCGGAGCGAAACGACAATGAGCAGTTCTTC. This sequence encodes CASYPERNDNEQFF.

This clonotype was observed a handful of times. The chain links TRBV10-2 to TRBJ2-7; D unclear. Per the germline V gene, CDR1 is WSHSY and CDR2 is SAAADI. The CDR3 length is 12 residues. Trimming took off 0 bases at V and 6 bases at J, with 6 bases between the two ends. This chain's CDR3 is CASSESGLEQYF. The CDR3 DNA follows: TGCGCCAGCAGTGAGTCGGGCCTCGAGCAGTACTTC.

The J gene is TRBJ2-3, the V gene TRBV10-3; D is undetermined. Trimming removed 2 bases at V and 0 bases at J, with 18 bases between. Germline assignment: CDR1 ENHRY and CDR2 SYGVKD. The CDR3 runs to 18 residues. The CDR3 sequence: CAISETPSARASTDTQYF. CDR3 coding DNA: TGTGCCATCAGTGAGACGCCTTCGGCAAGGGCCAGCACAGATACGCAGTATTTT.

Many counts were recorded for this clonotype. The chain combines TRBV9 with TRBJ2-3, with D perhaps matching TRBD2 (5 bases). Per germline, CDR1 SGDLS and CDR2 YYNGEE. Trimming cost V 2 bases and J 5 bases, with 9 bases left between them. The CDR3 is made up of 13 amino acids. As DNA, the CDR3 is TGTGCCAGCAGCGTCTCCGGAGGAGATACGCAGTATTTT. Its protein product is CASSVSGGDTQYF.

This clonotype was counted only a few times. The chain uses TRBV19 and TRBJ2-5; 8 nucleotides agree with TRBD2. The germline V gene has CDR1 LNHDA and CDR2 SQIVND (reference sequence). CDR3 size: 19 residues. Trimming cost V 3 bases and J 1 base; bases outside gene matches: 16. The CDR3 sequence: CASSIRVSGASGFQETQYF. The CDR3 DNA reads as TGTGCCAGTAGTATTCGGGTCAGCGGCGCTAGCGGGTTCCAAGAGACCCAGTACTTC.

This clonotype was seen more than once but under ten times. The CDR3 DNA reads as TGTGCCAGCCGGGACAGGGGCGGGGTGAGGACTGAAGCTTTCTTT. Amino acids: CASRDRGGVRTEAFF. V and J are TRBV27 and TRBJ1-1; 10 bases fit TRBD1. V gave up 8 bases and J gave up 5 bases; unmatched junction bases: 11. The CDR3 extends over 15 amino acids. CDR1 and CDR2 from the germline V gene are MNHEY and SMNVEV (reference sequence).

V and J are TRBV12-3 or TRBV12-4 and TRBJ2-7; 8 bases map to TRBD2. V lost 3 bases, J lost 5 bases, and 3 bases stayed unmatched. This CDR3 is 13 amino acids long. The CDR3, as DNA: TGTGCCAGCAGTTTTCGGGGGGGTAACGAGCAGTACTTC. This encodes CASSFRGGNEQYF.

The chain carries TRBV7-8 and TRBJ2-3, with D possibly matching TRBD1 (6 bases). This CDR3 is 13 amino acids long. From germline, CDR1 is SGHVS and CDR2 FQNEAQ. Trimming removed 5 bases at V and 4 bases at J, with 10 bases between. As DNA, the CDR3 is TGTGCCAGCAGCCGCGACAGGCCAGATACGCAGTATTTT. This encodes CASSRDRPDTQYF. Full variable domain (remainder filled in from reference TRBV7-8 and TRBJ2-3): GAGVSQSPRYKVAKRGQDVALRCDPISGHVSLFWYQQALGQGPEFLTYFQNEAQLDKSGLPSDRFFAERPEGSVSTLKIQRTQQEDSAVYLCASSRDRPDTQYFGPGTRLTVL.

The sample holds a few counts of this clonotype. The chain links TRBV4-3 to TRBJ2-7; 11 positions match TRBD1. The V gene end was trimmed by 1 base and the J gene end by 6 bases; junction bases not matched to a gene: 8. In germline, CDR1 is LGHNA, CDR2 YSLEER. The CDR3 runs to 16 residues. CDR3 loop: CASSQGTPGTGGEQYF. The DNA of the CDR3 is TGCGCCAGCAGCCAAGGAACACCCGGGACAGGGGGCGAGCAGTACTTC.

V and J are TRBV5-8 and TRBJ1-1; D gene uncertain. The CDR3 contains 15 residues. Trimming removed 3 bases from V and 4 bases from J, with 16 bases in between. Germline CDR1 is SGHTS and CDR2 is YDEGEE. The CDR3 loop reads CASSSAPGVATEAFF. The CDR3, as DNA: TGTGCCAGCAGCTCGGCACCCGGGGTGGCCACTGAAGCTTTCTTT.

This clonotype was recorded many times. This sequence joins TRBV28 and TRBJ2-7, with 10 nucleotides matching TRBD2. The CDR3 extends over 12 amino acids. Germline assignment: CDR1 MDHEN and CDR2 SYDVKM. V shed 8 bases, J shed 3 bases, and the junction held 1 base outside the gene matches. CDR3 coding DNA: TGTGCCAGCCGACTAGCGGGCTACGAGCAGTACTTC. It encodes CASRLAGYEQYF.

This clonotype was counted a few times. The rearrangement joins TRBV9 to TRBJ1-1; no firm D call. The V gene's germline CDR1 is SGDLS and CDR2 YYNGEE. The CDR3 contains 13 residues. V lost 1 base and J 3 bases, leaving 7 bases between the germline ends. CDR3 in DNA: TGTGCCAGCAGCGTAATGCTGGACACTGAAGCTTTCTTT. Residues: CASSVMLDTEAFF.

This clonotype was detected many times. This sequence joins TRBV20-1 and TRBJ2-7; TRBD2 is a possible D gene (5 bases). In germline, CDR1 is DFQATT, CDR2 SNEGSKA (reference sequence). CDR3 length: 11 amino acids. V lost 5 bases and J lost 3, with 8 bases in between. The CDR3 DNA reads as TGCAGTGCTCATACTAGCTACGAGCAGTACTTC. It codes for CSAHTSYEQYF.